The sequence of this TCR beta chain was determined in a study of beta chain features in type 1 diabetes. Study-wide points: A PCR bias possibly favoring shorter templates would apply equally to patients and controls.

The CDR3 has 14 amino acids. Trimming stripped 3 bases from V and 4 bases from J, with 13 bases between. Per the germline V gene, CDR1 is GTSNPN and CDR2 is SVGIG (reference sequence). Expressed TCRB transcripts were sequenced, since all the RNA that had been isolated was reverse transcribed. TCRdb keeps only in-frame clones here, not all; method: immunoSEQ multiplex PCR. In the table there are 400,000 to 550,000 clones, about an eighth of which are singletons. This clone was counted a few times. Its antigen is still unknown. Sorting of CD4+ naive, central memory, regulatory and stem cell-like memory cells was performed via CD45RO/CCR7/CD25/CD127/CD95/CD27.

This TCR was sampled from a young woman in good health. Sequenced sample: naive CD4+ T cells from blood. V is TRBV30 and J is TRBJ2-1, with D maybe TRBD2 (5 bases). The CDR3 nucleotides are TGTGCCTGGAGAGCAGCGGCCAGATACAATGAGCAGTTCTTC. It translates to CAWRAAARYNEQFF. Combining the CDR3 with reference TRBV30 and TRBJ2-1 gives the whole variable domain SQTIHQWPATLVQPVGSPLSLECTVEGTSNPNLYWYRQAAGRGLQLLFYSVGIGQISSEVPQNLSASRPQDRQFILSSKKLLLSDSGFYLCAWRAAARYNEQFFGPGTRLTVL.